Presented here are 3 T cell receptor beta chains from one specimen sequenced in a study of blood T cell repertoires in COVID-19. The protocol was immunoSEQ multiplex PCR, while the TCRdb copy is restricted to in-frame clones and leaves out a portion. The table shows under 300,000 clones, with 80% to 90% occurring only once. The material sequenced was PBMCs or T cells enriched from blood (not recorded which). All receptors derive from a woman aged 45 to 65 who had recovered from COVID-19.

V usage is TRBV10-3 and J usage is TRBJ2-2, with D perhaps matching TRBD2 (6 bases). The V end was cut by 0 bases, the J end by 2 bases, with 13 bases between. CDR1 and CDR2 from the germline V gene are ENHRY and SYGVKD. The CDR3 is 17 residues long. The CDR3 sequence is CAISESRLGLNTGELFF. CDR3 coding DNA: TGTGCCATCAGTGAGTCTCGTTTGGGACTTAACACCGGGGAGCTGTTTTTT.

This rearrangement joins TRBV28 to TRBJ1-5; perhaps TRBD1 as D (6 bases). The CDR3 extends over 13 amino acids. The germline V gene encodes CDR1 MDHEN and CDR2 SYDVKM. The V end lost 6 bases, the J end lost 7 bases, and 13 bases lay between the germline ends. Written as DNA, the CDR3 is TGTGCCAGCAGATCAGGGGTGGAACAGCCCCAGCATTTT. Amino acid sequence: CASRSGVEQPQHF.

The J gene is TRBJ2-1, the V gene TRBV5-4; D is perhaps TRBD1 (5 bases). Germline CDR1 and CDR2: SGHNT and YYREEE (reference sequence). The CDR3 has 13 residues. V lost 0 bases and J 9 bases, leaving 10 bases between the germline ends. CDR3 sequence: CASSLGRVSEQFF. In DNA form, the CDR3 reads TGTGCCAGCAGCTTGGGCAGGGTGTCTGAGCAGTTCTTC.